This T cell receptor beta chain stems from a study of human T cells and chemical hapten exposure. Germline V lookup: CDR1 LGHNT, CDR2 FRNRAP. The V gene lost 3 bases and the J gene lost 4 bases, with 4 bases spanning the gap. The CDR3 covers 12 residues. As to time point: pre-sensitization, week 0. The treatment denotes: therapeutic diphenylcyclopropenone sensitization with weekly scalp DPC. Only after blood had been drawn was each patch test applied. In the original workflow: The number of TCRs in each sample had a median of approximately 90,000 and spanned about 23,224 to 700,000. TCRdb fed the RACE reads into MiXCR, producing one record per CDR3 protein. The authors' filters were not applied to this entry. Among 250,000 or so distinct CDR3 sequences listed, about 7.7% were seen once. This clonotype was picked up a small number of times.

The source was whole blood, collected in connection with sensitization to the hapten diphenylcyclopropenone (DPC). The rearrangement uses TRBV12-5 and TRBJ2-1; no clear D. This receptor was identified in a man aged 18 to 29 with alopecia areata. Some clones in this sample may be carry-over from other donors' samples. CDR3 loop: CASGFVYNEQFF. As DNA, the CDR3 is TGTGCTAGTGGTTTCGTTTACAATGAGCAGTTCTTC.